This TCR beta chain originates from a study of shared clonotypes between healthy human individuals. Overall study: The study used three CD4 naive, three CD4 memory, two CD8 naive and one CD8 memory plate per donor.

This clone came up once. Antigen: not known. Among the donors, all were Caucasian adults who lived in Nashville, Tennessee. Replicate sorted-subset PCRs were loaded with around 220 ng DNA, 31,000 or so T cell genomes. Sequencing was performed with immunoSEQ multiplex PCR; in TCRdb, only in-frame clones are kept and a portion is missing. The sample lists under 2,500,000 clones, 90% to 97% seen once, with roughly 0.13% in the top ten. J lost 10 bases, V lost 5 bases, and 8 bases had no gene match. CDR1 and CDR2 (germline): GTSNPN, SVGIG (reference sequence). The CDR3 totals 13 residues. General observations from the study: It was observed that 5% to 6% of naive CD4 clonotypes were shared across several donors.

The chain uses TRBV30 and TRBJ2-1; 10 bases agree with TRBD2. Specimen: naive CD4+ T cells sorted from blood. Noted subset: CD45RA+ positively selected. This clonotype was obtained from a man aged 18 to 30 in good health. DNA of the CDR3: TGTGCCTGGGAAGCGGGGGGGCTAGGAGAGCAGTTCTTC. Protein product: CAWEAGGLGEQFF. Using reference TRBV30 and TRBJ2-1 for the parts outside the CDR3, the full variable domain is SQTIHQWPATLVQPVGSPLSLECTVEGTSNPNLYWYRQAAGRGLQLLFYSVGIGQISSEVPQNLSASRPQDRQFILSSKKLLLSDSGFYLCAWEAGGLGEQFFGPGTRLTVL.